The subject of this entry is one T cell receptor beta chain. Running of the v3.0 immunoSEQ assay took place at survey level. Some clones are missing from TCRdb's copy, which holds only in-frame ones; the method was immunoSEQ multiplex PCR. The sample includes about 16,000 clones, over 70% of them seen just once. This entry belongs to a study of long-term antiretroviral therapy in people with HIV. Germline V gives CDR1 SGHTA, CDR2 FQGNSA. This CDR3 region has 13 residues. The germline V and J ends were trimmed by 3 bases and 8 bases, with 10 bases remaining between them. This specimen was unsorted PBMCs, taken about 1.2 years before starting antiretroviral therapy. This chain links TRBV7-2 with TRBJ1-4; D call uncertain. This receptor was obtained from a man aged 25-45 years with HIV. The CDR3 DNA follows: TGTGCCAGCAGCTTTTCAGAACTGGAAAAACTGTTTTTT. It encodes CASSFSELEKLFF.